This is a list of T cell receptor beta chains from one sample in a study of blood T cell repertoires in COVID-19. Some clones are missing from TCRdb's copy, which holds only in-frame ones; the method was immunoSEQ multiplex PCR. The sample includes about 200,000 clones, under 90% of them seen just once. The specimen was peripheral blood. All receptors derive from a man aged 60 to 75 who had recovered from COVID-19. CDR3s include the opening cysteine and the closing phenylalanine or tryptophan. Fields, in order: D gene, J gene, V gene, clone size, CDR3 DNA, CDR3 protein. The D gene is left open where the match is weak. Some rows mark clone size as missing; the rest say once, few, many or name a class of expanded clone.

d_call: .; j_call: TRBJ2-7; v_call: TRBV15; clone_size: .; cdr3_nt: TGTGCCACCAGCAGAGGGGGAGTGACAGGCGAGCAGTACTTC; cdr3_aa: CATSRGGVTGEQYF
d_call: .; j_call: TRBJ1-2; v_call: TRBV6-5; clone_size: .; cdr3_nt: TGTGCCAGCAGTTACGGGACTTCAAACTATGGCTACACCTTC; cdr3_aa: CASSYGTSNYGYTF
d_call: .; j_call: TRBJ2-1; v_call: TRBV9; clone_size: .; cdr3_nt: TGTGCCAGCAGCCCCCAAGGGGCAACCTACAATGAGCAGTTCTTC; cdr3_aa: CASSPQGATYNEQFF
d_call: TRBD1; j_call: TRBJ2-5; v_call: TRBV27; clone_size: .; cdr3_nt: TGTGCCAGCGCAACCTGGGGACAGAAAGAGACCCAGTACTTC; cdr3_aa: CASATWGQKETQYF
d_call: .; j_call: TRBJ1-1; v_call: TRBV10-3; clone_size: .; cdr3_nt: TGTGCCATCAGACGACAGGTGAACACTGAAGCTTTCTTT; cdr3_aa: CAIRRQVNTEAFF
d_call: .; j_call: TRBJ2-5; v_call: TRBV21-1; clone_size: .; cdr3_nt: TGTGCCAGCAGCAAGAGACGGGGAGAAGAGACCCAGTACTTC; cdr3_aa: CASSKRRGEETQYF
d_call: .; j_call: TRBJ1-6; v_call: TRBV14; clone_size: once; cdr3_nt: TGTGCCAGCAGCCAAGATCTATTCTCCGGTTCACCCCTCCACTTT; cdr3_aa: CASSQDLFSGSPLHF
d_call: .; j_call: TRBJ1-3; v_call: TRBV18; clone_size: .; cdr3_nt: TGTGCCAGCTCACCAGAAGCCCGTCGAGGTACTGGAAACACCATATATTTT; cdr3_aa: CASSPEARRGTGNTIYF
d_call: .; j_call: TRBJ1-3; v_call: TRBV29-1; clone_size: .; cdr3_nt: TGCAGCGCCTCAACCGGGAGTGGAAACACCATATATTTT; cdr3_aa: CSASTGSGNTIYF
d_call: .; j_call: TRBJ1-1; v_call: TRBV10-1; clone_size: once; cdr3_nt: TGCGCCAGCAGTGAGGGCCCGGGCACTGAAGCTTTCTTT; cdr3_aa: CASSEGPGTEAFF
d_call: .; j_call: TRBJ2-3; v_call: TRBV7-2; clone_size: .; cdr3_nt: TGTGCCAGCAGCTCGGGACTCCCAGATACGCAGTATTTT; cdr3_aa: CASSSGLPDTQYF
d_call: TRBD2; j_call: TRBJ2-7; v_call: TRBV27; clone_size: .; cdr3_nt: TGTGCCAGCAGTTTACGCCAGGGGACTAGCTGGACCTACGAGCAGTACTTC; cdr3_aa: CASSLRQGTSWTYEQYF
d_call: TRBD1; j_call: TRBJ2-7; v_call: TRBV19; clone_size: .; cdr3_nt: TGTGCCAGTAGTATACCGGGACAGGTCTACGAGCAGTACTTC; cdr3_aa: CASSIPGQVYEQYF
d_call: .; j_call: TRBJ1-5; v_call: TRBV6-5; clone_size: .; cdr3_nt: TGTGCCAGCAGTTTGGGCAGCCCCCAGCCCCAGCATTTT; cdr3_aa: CASSLGSPQPQHF
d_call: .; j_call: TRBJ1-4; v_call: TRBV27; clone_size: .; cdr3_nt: TGTGCCAGCAGCCGTGGACAGAATGAAAAACTGTTTTTT; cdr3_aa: CASSRGQNEKLFF
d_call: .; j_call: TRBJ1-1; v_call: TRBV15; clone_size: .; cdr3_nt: TGTGCCACCAGCAGAGAGTGGGGGGGAGCGAACACTGAAGCTTTCTTT; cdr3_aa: CATSREWGGANTEAFF
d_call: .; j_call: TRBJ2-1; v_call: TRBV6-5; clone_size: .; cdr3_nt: TGTGCCAGCAGCCCACCTAGGAGCTCCTACAATGAGCAGTTCTTC; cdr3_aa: CASSPPRSSYNEQFF
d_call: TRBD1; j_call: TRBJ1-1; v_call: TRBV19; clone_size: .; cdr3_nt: TGTGCCAGTAGACCACAGGGGGCGAGGGAAGCTTTCTTT; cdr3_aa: CASRPQGAREAFF
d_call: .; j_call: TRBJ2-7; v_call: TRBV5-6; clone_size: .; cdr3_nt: TGTGCCAGCAGCCCACCGTGGCGAGGTTCATACGAGCAGTACTTC; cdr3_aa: CASSPPWRGSYEQYF
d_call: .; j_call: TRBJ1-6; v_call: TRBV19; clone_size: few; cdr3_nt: TGTGCCAGTAGTATCACGGGTGTGTATAATTCACCCCTCCACTTT; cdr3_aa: CASSITGVYNSPLHF
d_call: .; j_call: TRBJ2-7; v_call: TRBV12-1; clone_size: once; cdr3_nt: TGTGCCAGCAGCTTTGCTACGGGGGGGTTCTACGAGCAGTACTTC; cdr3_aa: CASSFATGGFYEQYF
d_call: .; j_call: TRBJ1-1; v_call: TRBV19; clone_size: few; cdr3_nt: TGTGCCAGTAGTATAAGAGGGGTCCGGGGGTCGAACACTGAAGCTTTCTTT; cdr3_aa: CASSIRGVRGSNTEAFF
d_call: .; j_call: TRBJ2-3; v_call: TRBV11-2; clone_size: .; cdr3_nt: TGTGCCAGCAGCCCCAGACGTGGGGGGGGCGGCACAGATACGCAGTATTTT; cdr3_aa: CASSPRRGGGGTDTQYF
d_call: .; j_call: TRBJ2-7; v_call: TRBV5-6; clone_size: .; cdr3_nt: TGTGCCAGCAGCTTGGCCAGGGATCACTACGAGCAGTACTTC; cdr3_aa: CASSLARDHYEQYF
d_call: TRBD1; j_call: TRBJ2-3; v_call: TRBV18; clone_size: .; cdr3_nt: TGTGCCAGCTCAAGTTCCGGGACAGGGGGAACAGATACGCAGTATTTT; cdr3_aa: CASSSSGTGGTDTQYF
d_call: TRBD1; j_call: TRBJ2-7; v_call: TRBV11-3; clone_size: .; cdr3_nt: TGTGCCAGCAGCGCGGGACAGGGGACTATACCCTACGAGCAGTACTTC; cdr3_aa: CASSAGQGTIPYEQYF
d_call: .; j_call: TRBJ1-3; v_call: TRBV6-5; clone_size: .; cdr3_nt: TGTGCCAGCACCCTGAGCACCTCTGGAAACACCATATATTTT; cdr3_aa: CASTLSTSGNTIYF
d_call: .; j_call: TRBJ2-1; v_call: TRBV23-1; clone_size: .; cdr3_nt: TGCGCCAGCACTAGTGAGCAGTTCTTC; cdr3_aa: CASTSEQFF
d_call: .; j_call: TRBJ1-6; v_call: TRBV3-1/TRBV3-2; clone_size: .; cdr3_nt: TGTGCCAGCAGCCTTTCGACTACGAGCTCCTATAATTCACCCCTCCACTTT; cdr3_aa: CASSLSTTSSYNSPLHF
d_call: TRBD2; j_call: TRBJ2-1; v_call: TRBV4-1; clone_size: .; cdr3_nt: TGCGCCAGCAGCCGTTCCAGGACTAGCGGGGGAGGCGATGAGCAGTTCTTC; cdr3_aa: CASSRSRTSGGGDEQFF
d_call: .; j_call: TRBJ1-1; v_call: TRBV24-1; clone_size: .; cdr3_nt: TGTGCCACCAGTGAGGACAGCTTGGGGGAAGCTTTCTTT; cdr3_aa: CATSEDSLGEAFF